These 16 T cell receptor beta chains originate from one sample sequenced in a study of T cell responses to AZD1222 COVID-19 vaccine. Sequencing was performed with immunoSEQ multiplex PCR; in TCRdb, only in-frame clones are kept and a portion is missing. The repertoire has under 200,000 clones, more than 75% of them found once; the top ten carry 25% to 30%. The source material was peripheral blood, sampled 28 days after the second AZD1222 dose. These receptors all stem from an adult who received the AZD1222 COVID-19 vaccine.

CDR3 DNA sequence: TGTGCCAGCAGCCCGGGACAGGGATTGTGGGTCACTGAAGCTTTCTTT. It is translated as CASSPGQGLWVTEAFF. The chain recombines TRBV5-4 with TRBJ1-1; 9 nucleotides line up with TRBD1. V shed 4 bases and J 4 bases; nucleotides not matched to a gene: 11. Germline-derived CDR1 and CDR2 are SGHNT and YYREEE (reference sequence). The CDR3 has 16 residues. Based on the CDR3 plus reference TRBV5-4 and TRBJ1-1, the full variable domain is ETGVTQSPTHLIKTRGQQVTLRCSSQSGHNTVSWYQQALGQGPQFIFQYYREEENGRGNFPPRFSGLQFPNYSSELNVNALELDDSALYLCASSPGQGLWVTEAFFGQGTRLTVV.

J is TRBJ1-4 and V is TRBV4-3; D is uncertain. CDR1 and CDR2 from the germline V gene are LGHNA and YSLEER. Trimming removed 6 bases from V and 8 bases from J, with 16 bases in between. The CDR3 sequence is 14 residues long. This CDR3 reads CASSLDRTREKLFF. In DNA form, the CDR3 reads TGCGCCAGCAGTCTTGACCGGACCCGGGAAAAACTGTTTTTT.

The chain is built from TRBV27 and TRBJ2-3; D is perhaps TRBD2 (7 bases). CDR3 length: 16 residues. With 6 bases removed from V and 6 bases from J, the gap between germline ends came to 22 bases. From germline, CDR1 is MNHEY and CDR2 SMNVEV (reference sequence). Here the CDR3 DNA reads TGTGCCAGCAGCTCTAGGGGGGTAGCGGGCCGGGATACGCAGTATTTT. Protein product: CASSSRGVAGRDTQYF.

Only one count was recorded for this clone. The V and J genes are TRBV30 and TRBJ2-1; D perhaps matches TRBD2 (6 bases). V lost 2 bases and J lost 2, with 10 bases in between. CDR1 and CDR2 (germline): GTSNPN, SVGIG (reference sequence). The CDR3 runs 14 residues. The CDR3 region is CAWSSGSTYNEQFF. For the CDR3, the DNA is TGTGCCTGGAGTAGCGGGTCGACCTACAATGAGCAGTTCTTC.

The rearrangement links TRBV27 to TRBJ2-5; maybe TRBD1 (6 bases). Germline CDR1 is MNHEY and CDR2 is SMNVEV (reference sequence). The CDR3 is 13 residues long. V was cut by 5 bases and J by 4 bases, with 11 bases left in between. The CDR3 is CASSLQGLETQYF. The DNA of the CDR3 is TGTGCCAGCAGTCTACAGGGATTAGAGACCCAGTACTTC.

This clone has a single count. The CDR3 nucleotides read TGTGCCAGCAGCTTGGGGTCAGGGGTTGCCTACGAGCAGTACTTC. Translation: CASSLGSGVAYEQYF. The rearrangement joins TRBV5-4 to TRBJ2-7; D possibly corresponds to TRBD1 (6 bases). Germline V gene sequence: CDR1 SGHNT, CDR2 YYREEE (reference sequence). V shed 0 bases and J shed 2 bases, with 12 bases lying between them. CDR3 length: 15 residues.

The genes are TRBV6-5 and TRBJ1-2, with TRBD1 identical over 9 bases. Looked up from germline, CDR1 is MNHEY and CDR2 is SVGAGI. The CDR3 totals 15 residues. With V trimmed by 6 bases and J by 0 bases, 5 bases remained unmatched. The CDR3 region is CASRGTGFTNYGYTF. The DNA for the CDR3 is TGTGCCAGCAGAGGGACAGGGTTCACTAACTATGGCTACACCTTC.

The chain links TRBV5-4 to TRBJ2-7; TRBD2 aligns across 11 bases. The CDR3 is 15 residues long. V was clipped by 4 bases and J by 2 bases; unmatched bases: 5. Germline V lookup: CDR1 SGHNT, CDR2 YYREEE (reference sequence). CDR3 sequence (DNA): TGTGCCAGCAGCACCCGACTAGCGGGGACCTACGAGCAGTACTTC. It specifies CASSTRLAGTYEQYF.

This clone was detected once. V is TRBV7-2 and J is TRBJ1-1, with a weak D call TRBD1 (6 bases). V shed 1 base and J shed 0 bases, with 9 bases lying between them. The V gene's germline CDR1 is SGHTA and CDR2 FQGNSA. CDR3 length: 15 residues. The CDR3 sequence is CASSLVTGVNTEAFF. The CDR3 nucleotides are TGTGCCAGCAGCTTAGTGACAGGAGTGAACACTGAAGCTTTCTTT.

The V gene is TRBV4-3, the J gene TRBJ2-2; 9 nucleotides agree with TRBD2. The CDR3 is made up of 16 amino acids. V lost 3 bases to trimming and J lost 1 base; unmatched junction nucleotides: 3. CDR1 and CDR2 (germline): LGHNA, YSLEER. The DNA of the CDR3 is TGCGCCAGCAGCCACGCGACTAGCGGGAACACCGGGGAGCTGTTTTTT. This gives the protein CASSHATSGNTGELFF.

In nucleotides, the CDR3 is TGTGCCAGCAGCCCATACACCGAGCCAGCGTATGGCTACACCTTC. It codes for CASSPYTEPAYGYTF. V usage is TRBV28 and J usage is TRBJ1-2; no clear D. This CDR3 comprises 15 residues. CDR1 MDHEN and CDR2 SYDVKM come from the germline V gene. Trimming removed 6 bases at V and 5 bases at J, with 19 bases between.

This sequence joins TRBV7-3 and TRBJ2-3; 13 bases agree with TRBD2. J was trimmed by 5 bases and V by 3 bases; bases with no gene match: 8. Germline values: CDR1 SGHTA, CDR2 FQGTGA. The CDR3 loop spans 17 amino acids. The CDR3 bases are TGTGCCAGCAGCTTGGGTCCGGGACTAGCGGGGAGAGATACGCAGTATTTT. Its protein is CASSLGPGLAGRDTQYF.

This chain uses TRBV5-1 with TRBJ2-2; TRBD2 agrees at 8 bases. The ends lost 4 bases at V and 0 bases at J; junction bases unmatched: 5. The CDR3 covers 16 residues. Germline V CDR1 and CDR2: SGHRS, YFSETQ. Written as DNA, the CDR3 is TGCGCCAGCAGCCCGGGGGGGCAAGCGAACACCGGGGAGCTGTTTTTT. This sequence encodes CASSPGGQANTGELFF.

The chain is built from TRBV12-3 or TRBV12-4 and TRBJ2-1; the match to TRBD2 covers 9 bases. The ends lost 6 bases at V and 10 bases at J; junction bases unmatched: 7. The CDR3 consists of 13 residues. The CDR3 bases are TGTGCCAGCAGCTCGATAGCGGGAGTGGAGCAGTTCTTC. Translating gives CASSSIAGVEQFF.

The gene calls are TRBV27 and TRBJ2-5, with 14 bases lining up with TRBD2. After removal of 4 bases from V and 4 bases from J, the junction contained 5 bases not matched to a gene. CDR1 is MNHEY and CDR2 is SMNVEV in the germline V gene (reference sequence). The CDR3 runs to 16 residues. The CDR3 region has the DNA TGTGCCAGCAGTTCCAAGACTAGCGGGAGGGGAGAGACCCAGTACTTC. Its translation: CASSSKTSGRGETQYF.

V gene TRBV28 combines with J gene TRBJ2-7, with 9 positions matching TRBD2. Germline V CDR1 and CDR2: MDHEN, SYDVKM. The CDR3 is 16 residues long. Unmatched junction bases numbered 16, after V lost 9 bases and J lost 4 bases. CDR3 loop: CASRSARLAGLYEQYF. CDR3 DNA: TGTGCCAGTCGGTCGGCGCGGCTAGCGGGACTATACGAGCAGTACTTC.